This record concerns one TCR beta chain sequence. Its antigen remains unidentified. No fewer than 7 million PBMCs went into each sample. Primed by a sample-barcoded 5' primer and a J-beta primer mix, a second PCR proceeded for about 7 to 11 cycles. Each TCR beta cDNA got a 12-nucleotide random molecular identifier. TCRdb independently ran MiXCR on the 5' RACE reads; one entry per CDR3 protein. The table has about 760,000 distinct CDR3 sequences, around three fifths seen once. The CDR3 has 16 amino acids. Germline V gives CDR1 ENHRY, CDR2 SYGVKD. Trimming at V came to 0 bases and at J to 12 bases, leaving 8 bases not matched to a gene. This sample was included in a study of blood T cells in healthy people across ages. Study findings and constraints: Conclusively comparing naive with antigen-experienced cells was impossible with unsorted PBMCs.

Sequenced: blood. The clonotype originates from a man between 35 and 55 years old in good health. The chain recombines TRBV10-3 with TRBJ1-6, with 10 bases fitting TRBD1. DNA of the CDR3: TGTGCCATCAGTGAGTCAAACCCGGGACAGGGGAGACCCCTCCACTTT. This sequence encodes CAISESNPGQGRPLHF.